Listed here are 4 T cell receptor beta chains from one sample, sequenced in a study of T cells after yellow fever vaccination. TCRdb re-called the 5' RACE reads with MiXCR, one entry per CDR3 protein. The table records nearly 300,000 distinct CDR3 sequences, approximately 10% of them present only once. This specimen was CD4+ T cells sorted from PBMCs, taken 5 days after the yellow fever booster vaccination. These receptors came from a man aged 18 to 35 who received the YFV17D yellow fever vaccine.

This clonotype has just a few counts. V gene TRBV12-5 combines with J gene TRBJ1-1; D is undetermined. The CDR3 totals 12 residues. The germline gives CDR1 LGHNT, CDR2 FRNRAP. The V end lost 8 bases, the J end lost 5 bases, and 12 bases lay between the germline ends. Here the CDR3 DNA reads TGTGCTAGTTCTGGGGATTTGACTGAAGCTTTCTTT. Protein product: CASSGDLTEAFF. The variable domain in full, with the rest retrieved from reference TRBV12-5 and TRBJ1-1, is DARVTQTPRHKVTEMGQEVTMRCQPILGHNTVFWYRQTMMQGLELLAYFRNRAPLDDSGMPKDRFSAEMPDATLATLKIQPSEPRDSAVYFCASSGDLTEAFFGQGTRLTVV.

J is TRBJ2-3 and V is TRBV15; D gene ambiguous. With 0 bases removed from V and 2 bases from J, the gap between germline ends came to 6 bases. Per germline, CDR1 LNHNV and CDR2 YYDKDF (reference sequence). CDR3 length: 14 amino acids. The DNA of the CDR3 is TGTGCCACCAGCAGAGATTTAGTCACAGATACGCAGTATTTT. Its translation: CATSRDLVTDTQYF.

This clonotype was picked up a small number of times. The chain recombines TRBV6-2 or TRBV6-3 with TRBJ2-3; the D is unclear. The length of the CDR3 is 14 residues. The germline V and J ends were trimmed by 6 bases and 6 bases, with 16 bases remaining between them. CDR1 and CDR2 from the germline V gene are MNHEY and SVGEGT. The CDR3 sequence: CASSLTTREDTQYF. The CDR3, as DNA: TGTGCCAGCAGCCTAACTACCAGAGAGGATACGCAGTATTTT.

This clonotype showed up just a few times. This chain links TRBV3-1 with TRBJ2-1; 7 bases are a match to TRBD2. The CDR3 totals 18 residues. V gave up 1 base and J gave up 4 bases; unmatched junction bases: 13. Looked up from germline, CDR1 is LGHDT and CDR2 is YNNKEL (reference sequence). The CDR3 DNA reads as TGTGCCAGCAGCCAAGGGCCCTCCGGAGCGGGGATATACAATGAGCAGTTCTTC. Protein: CASSQGPSGAGIYNEQFF.